What follows is one T cell receptor (beta chain) and its context. Its antigen is unidentified. Germline values: CDR1 LNHDA, CDR2 SQIVND (reference sequence). The CDR3 is 13 residues long. Trimming pared 3 bases from V and 4 bases from J, leaving 6 bases between. This record comes from a study of cytomegalovirus exposure and HLA in healthy donors. The study's findings and limits: Using a false discovery rate of 0.05, a later analysis showed that fewer than 20,000 TCR beta sequences were associated with HLA alleles.

PCR was performed using 60 Vbeta and 13 Jbeta primers. Libraries were prepared by immunoSEQ multiplex PCR; TCRdb keeps only in-frame clonotypes and omits some of them. The sample holds about 110,000 clones, 79% seen once. The chain employs TRBV19 and TRBJ1-4; D ambiguous. What was sequenced was PBMCs. This clonotype was sampled from a man aged 25 to 40 in good health and CMV-seropositive. The CDR3 DNA reads TGTGCCAGTAGTATGAGGTTTAATGAAAAACTGTTTTTT. Protein sequence: CASSMRFNEKLFF.